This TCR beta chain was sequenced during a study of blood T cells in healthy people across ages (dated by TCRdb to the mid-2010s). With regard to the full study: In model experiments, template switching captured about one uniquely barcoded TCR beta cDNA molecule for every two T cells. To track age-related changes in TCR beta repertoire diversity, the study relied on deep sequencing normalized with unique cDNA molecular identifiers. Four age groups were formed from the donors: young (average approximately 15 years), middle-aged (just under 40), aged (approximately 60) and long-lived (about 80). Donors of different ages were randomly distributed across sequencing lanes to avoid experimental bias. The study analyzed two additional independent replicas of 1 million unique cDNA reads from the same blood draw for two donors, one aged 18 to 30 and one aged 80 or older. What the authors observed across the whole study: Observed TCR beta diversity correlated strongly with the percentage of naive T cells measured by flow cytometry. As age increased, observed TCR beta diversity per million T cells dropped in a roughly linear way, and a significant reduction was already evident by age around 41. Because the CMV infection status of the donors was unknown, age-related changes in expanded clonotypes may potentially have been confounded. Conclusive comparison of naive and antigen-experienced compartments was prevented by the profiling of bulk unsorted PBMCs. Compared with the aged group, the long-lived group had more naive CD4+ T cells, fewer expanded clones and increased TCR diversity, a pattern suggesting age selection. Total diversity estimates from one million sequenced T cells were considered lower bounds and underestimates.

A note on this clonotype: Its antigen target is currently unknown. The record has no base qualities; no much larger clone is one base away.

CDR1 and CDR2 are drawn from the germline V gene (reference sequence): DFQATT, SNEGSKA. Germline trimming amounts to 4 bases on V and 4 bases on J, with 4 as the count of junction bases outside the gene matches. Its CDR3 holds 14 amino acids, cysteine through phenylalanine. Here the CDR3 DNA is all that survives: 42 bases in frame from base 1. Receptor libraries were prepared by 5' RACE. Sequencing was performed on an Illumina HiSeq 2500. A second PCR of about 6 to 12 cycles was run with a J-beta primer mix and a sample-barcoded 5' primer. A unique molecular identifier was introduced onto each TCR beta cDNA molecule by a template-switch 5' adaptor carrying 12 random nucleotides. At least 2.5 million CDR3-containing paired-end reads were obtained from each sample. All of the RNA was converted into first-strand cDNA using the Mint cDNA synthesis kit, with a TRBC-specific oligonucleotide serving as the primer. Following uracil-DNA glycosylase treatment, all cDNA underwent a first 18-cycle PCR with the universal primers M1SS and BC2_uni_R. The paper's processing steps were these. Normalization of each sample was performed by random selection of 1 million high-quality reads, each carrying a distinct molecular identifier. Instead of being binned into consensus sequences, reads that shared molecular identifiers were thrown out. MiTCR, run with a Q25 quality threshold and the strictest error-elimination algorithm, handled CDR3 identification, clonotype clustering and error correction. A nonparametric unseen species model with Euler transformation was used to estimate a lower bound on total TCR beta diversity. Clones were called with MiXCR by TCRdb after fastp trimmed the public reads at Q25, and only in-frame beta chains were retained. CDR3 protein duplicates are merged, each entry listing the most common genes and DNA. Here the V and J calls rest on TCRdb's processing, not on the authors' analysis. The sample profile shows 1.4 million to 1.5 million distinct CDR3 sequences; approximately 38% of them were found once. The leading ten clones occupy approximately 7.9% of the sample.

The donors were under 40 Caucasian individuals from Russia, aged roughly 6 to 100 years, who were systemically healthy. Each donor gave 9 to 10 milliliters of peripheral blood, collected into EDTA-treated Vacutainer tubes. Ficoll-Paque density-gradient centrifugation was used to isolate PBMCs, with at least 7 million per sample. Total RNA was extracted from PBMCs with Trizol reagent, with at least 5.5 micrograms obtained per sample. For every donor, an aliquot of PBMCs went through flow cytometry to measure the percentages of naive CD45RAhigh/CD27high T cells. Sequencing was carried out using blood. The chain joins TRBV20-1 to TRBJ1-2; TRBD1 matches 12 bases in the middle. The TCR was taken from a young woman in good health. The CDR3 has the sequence CSATGTGGSYGYTF. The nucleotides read TGCAGTGCTACCGGGACAGGGGGCAGCTATGGCTACACCTTC.